The 18 T cell receptor beta chains in this list originate from one sample, sequenced in a study of Ad26.COV2.S vaccination and SARS-CoV-2 variants. Produced via immunoSEQ multiplex PCR; TCRdb's table is partial and in-frame only. The sample holds about 350,000 clones, 92% seen once. Sample: peripheral blood, taken after recovery from COVID-19. These receptors were collected from a human donor who had recovered from COVID-19.

The CDR3 region is CASSTPKPGGTNYGYTF. The CDR3 nucleotides are TGTGCCAGCAGCACCCCTAAGCCAGGGGGTACTAACTATGGCTACACCTTC. This chain links TRBV21-1 with TRBJ1-2; the table calls TRBD1, which could not be checked here. TRBV21-1 is a pseudogene locus. CDR3 length: 17 amino acids.

The rearrangement joins TRBV13 to TRBJ2-1; D remains ambiguous. Trimming pared 6 bases from V and 9 bases from J, leaving 9 bases between. The CDR3 loop spans 11 amino acids. From germline, CDR1 is PRHDT and CDR2 FYEKMQ (reference sequence). The CDR3 nucleotides are TGTGCCAGCAGGGGGTTTGGTGAGCAGTTCTTC. It specifies CASRGFGEQFF.

The chain combines TRBV6-5 with TRBJ1-1; 8 positions match TRBD1. CDR1 is MNHEY and CDR2 is SVGAGI in the germline V gene. Unmatched junction bases numbered 8, after V lost 7 bases and J lost 1 base. The CDR3 is 15 residues long. CDR3 loop: CASTLRGPENTEAFF. The CDR3 region has the DNA TGTGCCAGCACCCTCAGGGGGCCCGAGAACACTGAAGCTTTCTTT.

Remarks on this clone: This sample includes further DNA sequences coding for the same CDR3. The rearrangement links TRBV6-5 to TRBJ1-5; 7 bases are a match to TRBD1. Germline V gene lookup returns CDR1 MNHEY and CDR2 SVGAGI. The CDR3 consists of 13 residues. Germline trimming cut 4 bases from V and 4 bases from J; bases unmatched to any gene: 1. CDR3 coding DNA: TGTGCCAGCAGTTCACAGGGGAATCAGCCCCAGCATTTT. Its protein is CASSSQGNQPQHF.

This chain uses TRBV24-1 with TRBJ2-5; D gene uncertain. Germline values: CDR1 KGHDR, CDR2 SFDVKD. V lost 3 bases, J lost 5 bases, and 9 bases lay in between. The CDR3 covers 13 residues. As DNA, the CDR3 is TGTGCCACCAGTGATCCCAACGCGGAGACCCAGTACTTC. Residues: CATSDPNAETQYF.

The chain has TRBV9 and TRBJ1-3; TRBD1 is a possible D gene (6 bases). Germline-derived CDR1 and CDR2 are SGDLS and YYNGEE. CDR3 length equals 16 residues. V was pared by 1 base and J by 4 bases, with 15 bases between. The CDR3 sequence: CASSVPQGGKGNTIYF. The DNA for the CDR3 is TGTGCCAGCAGCGTACCTCAAGGGGGAAAGGGAAACACCATATATTTT.

DNA for the CDR3: TGTGCCATCAGTGAGTCGGCGCTACGTAGTTTAGGCAAAAACATTCAGTACTTC. As protein: CAISESALRSLGKNIQYF. V usage is TRBV10-3 and J usage is TRBJ2-4, with D unresolved. Germline CDR1 is ENHRY and CDR2 is SYGVKD. The CDR3 runs to 18 residues. The germline V and J ends were trimmed by 0 bases and 3 bases, with 18 bases remaining between them.

The chain carries TRBV12-3 or TRBV12-4 and TRBJ1-2; TRBD1 aligns across 8 bases. The CDR3 is 13 amino acids. V lost 3 bases to trimming and J lost 7 bases; unmatched junction nucleotides: 4. The CDR3 here is CASSFRGRGGYTF. In DNA form, the CDR3 reads TGTGCCAGCAGTTTCAGGGGGCGCGGTGGCTACACCTTC.

This sequence joins TRBV6-5 and TRBJ1-6; D not resolved. The CDR3 length is 14 residues. With 6 bases removed from V and 16 bases from J, the gap between germline ends came to 22 bases. Germline V gene data show CDR1 as MNHEY and CDR2 as SVGAGI. The CDR3 nucleotides are TGTGCCAGCAGAGTTGGACCTTTGGGGTGGGGTCTCCACTTT. Its translation is CASRVGPLGWGLHF.

The chain joins TRBV18 to TRBJ1-6, with D possibly TRBD1 on 6 matching bases. The CDR3 loop spans 15 amino acids. Germline loops: CDR1 KGHSH, CDR2 LQKENI. The V end was cut by 1 base, the J end by 7 bases, with 11 bases between. CDR3 nucleotides: TGTGCCAGCTCACCACGGGACAACCACAATTCACCCCTCCACTTT. Protein: CASSPRDNHNSPLHF.

CDR3 protein: CATHLGETQYF. DNA for the CDR3: TGTGCCACCCACTTGGGAGAGACCCAGTACTTC. J is TRBJ2-5 and V is TRBV11-2; D gene ambiguous. Trimming took off 10 bases at V and 4 bases at J, with 10 bases between the two ends. From germline, CDR1 is SGHAT and CDR2 FQNNGV. The CDR3 totals 11 residues.

The rearrangement joins TRBV6-6 to TRBJ1-5, with 7 bases identical to TRBD1. V dropped 4 bases and J dropped 4; count of bases not matched to a gene: 4. This CDR3 is 14 amino acids long. In germline, CDR1 is MNHNY, CDR2 SVGAGI (reference sequence). The chain's CDR3 is CASSSRTGNQPQHF. Here the CDR3 DNA reads TGTGCCAGCAGTTCCCGGACAGGAAATCAGCCCCAGCATTTT.

A few counts support this clone. V is TRBV4-2 and J is TRBJ1-5; possibly TRBD1 for D (6 bases). The CDR3 length is 14 residues. In germline, CDR1 is LGHNA, CDR2 YNFKEQ. Between the trimmed V and J ends, which lost 1 base and 4 bases, there was a span of 8 bases. The DNA of the CDR3 is TGTGCCAGCAGCCAAGTTCAGGGGAATCAGCCCCAGCATTTT. It translates to CASSQVQGNQPQHF.

This clone was seen once. The CDR3 loop reads CASSDRGPDGYTF. CDR3 in DNA: TGTGCCAGCAGTGACAGGGGCCCGGATGGCTACACCTTC. V and J are TRBV2 and TRBJ1-2, with D possibly being TRBD1 (6 bases). Looked up from germline, CDR1 is SNHLY and CDR2 is FYNNEI. V lost 3 bases, J lost 6 bases, and 11 bases lay in between. The CDR3 runs to 13 residues.

This sequence joins TRBV2 and TRBJ1-3; 7 positions match TRBD1. The CDR3 has 20 amino acids. The V gene's germline CDR1 is SNHLY and CDR2 FYNNEI. V trimming: 3 bases; J trimming: 0 bases; junction bases outside the gene matches: 17. CDR3 DNA: TGTGCCAGCAGTGAGTGGTCGTTCTTTTCTGGACAGGACTCTGGAAACACCATATATTTT. Residues: CASSEWSFFSGQDSGNTIYF.

J is TRBJ2-7 and V is TRBV5-5, with D possibly matching TRBD1 (6 bases). Germline V gives CDR1 SGHKS, CDR2 YYEKEE (reference sequence). CDR3 length equals 15 residues. V was clipped by 0 bases and J by 3 bases, with 13 bases between them. For the CDR3, the DNA is TGTGCCAGCAGCTTGGACGGGACACCGGTCTACGAGCAGTACTTC. It translates to CASSLDGTPVYEQYF. The entire variable domain, with the rest obtained from reference TRBV5-5 and TRBJ2-7, is as follows: DAGVTQSPTHLIKTRGQQVTLRCSPISGHKSVSWYQQVLGQGPQFIFQYYEKEERGRGNFPDRFSARQFPNYSSELNVNALLLGDSALYLCASSLDGTPVYEQYFGPGTRLTVT.

This clone has just one count. The chain employs TRBV5-6 and TRBJ1-1; D is undetermined. The CDR3 loop spans 12 amino acids. Germline V gene lookup returns CDR1 SGHDT and CDR2 YYEEEE. Trimming shortened V by 1 base and J by 5 bases, and 6 bases separated the two germline ends. CDR3 protein: CASSLLGTEAFF. For the CDR3, the DNA is TGTGCCAGCAGCTTGTTGGGTACTGAAGCTTTCTTT.

The rearrangement uses TRBV5-6 and TRBJ2-5; D might be TRBD1 (6 bases). The V gene lost 4 bases and the J gene lost 10 bases, with 14 bases spanning the gap. The CDR3 contains 12 residues. Germline V gene data show CDR1 as SGHDT and CDR2 as YYEEEE. The DNA of the CDR3 is TGTGCCAGCAGCCCTACAACAGGGATCCAGTACTTC. Protein sequence: CASSPTTGIQYF.